A selection of T cell receptor beta chains follows, all from one sample in a study of shared clonotypes between healthy human individuals. Using immunoSEQ multiplex PCR, the repertoire was profiled, and TCRdb retains in-frame clones only, with some absent. The data show about 2 million clones, approximately 95% seen once. Sequenced material: naive CD8+ T cells sorted from blood. Source of these receptors: a man between 18 and 35 years old in good health. CDR3s include the opening cysteine and the closing phenylalanine or tryptophan. D genes are given only for firm matches. Clone size is shown for a subset of rows, as once, few, many or a class of expanded clone.

j_gene,v_gene,d_gene,abundance,CDR3nt,CDR3aa
TRBJ2-1,TRBV9,-,-,TGTGCCAGCAGCGTAGAGGCTAGCGTCATATTTAGCTCCTACAATGAGCAGTTCTTC,CASSVEASVIFSSYNEQFF
TRBJ1-5,TRBV5-4,-,-,TGTGCCAGCAGCTTCTGGGACGGAAATCAGCCCCAGCATTTT,CASSFWDGNQPQHF
TRBJ2-1,TRBV2,TRBD2,-,TGTGCCAGCAGTGAAATGGCTAGCGGGCCCGAGCAGTTCTTC,CASSEMASGPEQFF
TRBJ2-1,TRBV5-1,-,-,TGCGCCAGCAGCTTGGTTAGTGGGAACTATGAGCAGTTCTTC,CASSLVSGNYEQFF
TRBJ2-7,TRBV7-9,TRBD1,-,TGTGCCAGCAGCTCTCCTAGACAGGGATTCTACGAGCAGTACTTC,CASSSPRQGFYEQYF
TRBJ2-1,TRBV19,TRBD1,-,TGTGCCACTGGGACAGTTCCCTACAATGAGCAGTTCTTC,CATGTVPYNEQFF
TRBJ1-2,TRBV27,-,-,TGTGCCAGCAGTTTATCAGAGAACTATGGCTACACCTTC,CASSLSENYGYTF
TRBJ2-5,TRBV27,TRBD1,once,TGTGCCAGCAGTCAGTATCCGGGACAGCAAGAGACCCAGTACTTC,CASSQYPGQQETQYF
TRBJ2-2,TRBV15,-,-,TGTGCCACCAGCAGAGATTGGGACGCCGGGGAGCTGTTTTTT,CATSRDWDAGELFF
TRBJ2-3,TRBV19,-,-,TGTGCCAGTAGTATAGCGGCCGCAGATACGCAGTATTTT,CASSIAAADTQYF
TRBJ2-7,TRBV27,-,-,TGTGCCAGCAGTTTCCGCGGTGCCGAGCAGTACTTC,CASSFRGAEQYF
TRBJ2-7,TRBV6-1,TRBD2,-,TGTGCCAGCAGTGAACCTACTAGCGGGGGCTCCTACGAGCAGTACTTC,CASSEPTSGGSYEQYF
TRBJ2-2,TRBV9,-,-,TGTGCCAGCAGCGTAGGGGCAGGGGAGGGCACCGGGGAGCTGTTTTTT,CASSVGAGEGTGELFF
TRBJ2-1,TRBV21-1,-,-,TGTGCCAGCACGGGACTAGCGGAGCGTGAGCAGTTCTTC,CASTGLAEREQFF
TRBJ2-7,TRBV7-8,-,-,TGTGCCAGCAGCTTAGCGGCTGGGTACGAGCAGTACTTC,CASSLAAGYEQYF
TRBJ2-3,TRBV11-2,-,once,TGTGCCAGCAGCTTAGTTGGCCCCTCTAGCACAGATACGCAGTATTTT,CASSLVGPSSTDTQYF
TRBJ1-5,TRBV27,-,-,TGTGCCAGCGGCCCTGGGGGGCAGGGCAATCAGCCCCAGCATTTT,CASGPGGQGNQPQHF
TRBJ1-6,TRBV11-2,-,-,TGTGCCAGCAGCACCACCAGCTCCTATAATTCACCCCTCCACTTT,CASSTTSSYNSPLHF
TRBJ2-7,TRBV14,-,-,TGTGCCAGCAGCCAAGTCTGGGGATCGTCCTACGAGCAGTACTTC,CASSQVWGSSYEQYF
TRBJ1-2,TRBV28,TRBD1,-,TGTGCCAGCGTACGGGACAGGGGTTTCTATGGCTACACCTTC,CASVRDRGFYGYTF
TRBJ1-6,TRBV7-8,-,-,TGTGCCAGCAGCTTAGCAGCCGGGATCTATAATTCACCCCTCCACTTT,CASSLAAGIYNSPLHF
TRBJ2-3,TRBV5-1,TRBD2,-,TGCGCCAGCAGCTCCAGCCGCGGGGGGGCGGATACGCAGTATTTT,CASSSSRGGADTQYF
TRBJ2-1,TRBV11-2,TRBD2,-,TGTGCCAGCAGCTCCCCTTTAAGCGGGAACTACAATGAGCAGTTCTTC,CASSSPLSGNYNEQFF
TRBJ2-1,TRBV10-1,TRBD2,-,TGCGCCAGCAGTGAGACCGGGACTAGCGGGGTCAATGAGCAGTTCTTC,CASSETGTSGVNEQFF
TRBJ1-4,TRBV6-6,TRBD1,-,TGTGCCAGCACCCCGATGGGACAGGGGGAAGAAAAACTGTTTTTT,CASTPMGQGEEKLFF
TRBJ1-5,TRBV6-1,-,-,TGTGCCAGCAGGGACCCAGGGGAGCCCCAGCATTTT,CASRDPGEPQHF
TRBJ2-1,TRBV10-3,-,-,TGCGCCTCCGAAGGGGGAGAAGGGGACAATGAGCAGTTCTTC,CASEGGEGDNEQFF